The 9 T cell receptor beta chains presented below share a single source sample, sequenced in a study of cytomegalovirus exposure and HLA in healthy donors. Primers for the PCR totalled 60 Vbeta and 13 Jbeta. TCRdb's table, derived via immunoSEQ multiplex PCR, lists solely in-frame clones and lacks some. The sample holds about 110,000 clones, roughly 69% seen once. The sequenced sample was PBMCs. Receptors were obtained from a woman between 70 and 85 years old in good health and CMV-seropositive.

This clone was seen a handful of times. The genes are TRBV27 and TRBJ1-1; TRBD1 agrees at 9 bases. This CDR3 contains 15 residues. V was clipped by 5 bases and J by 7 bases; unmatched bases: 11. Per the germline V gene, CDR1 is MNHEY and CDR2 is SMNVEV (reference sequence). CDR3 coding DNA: TGTGCCAGCAGTCCCTCAGACAGGGGGAGGATTGAAGCTTTCTTT. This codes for CASSPSDRGRIEAFF.

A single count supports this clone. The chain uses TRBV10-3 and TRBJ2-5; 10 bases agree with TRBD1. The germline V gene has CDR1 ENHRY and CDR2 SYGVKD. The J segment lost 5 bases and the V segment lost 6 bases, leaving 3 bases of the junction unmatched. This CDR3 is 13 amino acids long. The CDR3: CAISGTGAETQYF. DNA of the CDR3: TGTGCCATCAGCGGGACAGGGGCGGAGACCCAGTACTTC.

The CDR3 DNA reads TGTGCCAGCGAGGCGGTTAGCGGACTATTGAACACTGAAGCTTTCTTT. It specifies CASEAVSGLLNTEAFF. This rearrangement joins TRBV5-8 to TRBJ1-1, with D unresolved. CDR1 and CDR2 (germline): SGHTS, YDEGEE. The CDR3 extends over 16 amino acids. V was pared by 7 bases and J by 0 bases, with 19 bases between. Variable domain in full (rest from reference TRBV5-8 and TRBJ1-1): EAGVTQSPTHLIKTRGQQATLRCSPISGHTSVYWYQQALGLGLQFLLWYDEGEERNRGNFPPRFSGRQFPNYSSELNVNALELEDSALYLCASEAVSGLLNTEAFFGQGTRLTVV.

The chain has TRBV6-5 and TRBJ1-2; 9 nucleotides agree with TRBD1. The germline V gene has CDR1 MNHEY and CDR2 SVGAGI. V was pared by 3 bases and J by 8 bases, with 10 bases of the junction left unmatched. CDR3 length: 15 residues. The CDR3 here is CASSYSLGTGKGYTF. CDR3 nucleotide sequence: TGTGCCAGCAGTTATTCGCTAGGGACAGGGAAAGGCTACACCTTC.

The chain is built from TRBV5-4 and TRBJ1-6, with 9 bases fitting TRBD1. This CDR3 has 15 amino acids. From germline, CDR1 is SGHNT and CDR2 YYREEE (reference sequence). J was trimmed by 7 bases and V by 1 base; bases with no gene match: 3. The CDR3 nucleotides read TGTGCCAGCAGCTTGTCCGGGACAGGGAATTCACCCCTCCACTTT. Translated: CASSLSGTGNSPLHF.

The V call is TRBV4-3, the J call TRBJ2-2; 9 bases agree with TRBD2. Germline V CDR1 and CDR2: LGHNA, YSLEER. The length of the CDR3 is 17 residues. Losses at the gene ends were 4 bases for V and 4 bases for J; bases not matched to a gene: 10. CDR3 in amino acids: CASSLSIAGGATGELFF. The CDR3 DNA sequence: TGCGCCAGCAGCCTTTCCATTGCGGGGGGGGCCACCGGGGAGCTGTTTTTT.

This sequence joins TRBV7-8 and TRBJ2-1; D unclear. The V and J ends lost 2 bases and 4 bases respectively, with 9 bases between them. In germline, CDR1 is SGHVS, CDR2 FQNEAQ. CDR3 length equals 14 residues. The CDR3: CASSLRSGYNEQFF. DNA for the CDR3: TGTGCCAGCAGCTTACGTTCGGGTTACAATGAGCAGTTCTTC.

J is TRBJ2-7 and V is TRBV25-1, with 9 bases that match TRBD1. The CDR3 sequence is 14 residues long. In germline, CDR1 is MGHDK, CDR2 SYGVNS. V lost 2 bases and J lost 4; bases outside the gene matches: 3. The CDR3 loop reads CASSEVGQGYEQYF. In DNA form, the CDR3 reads TGTGCCAGCAGTGAAGTGGGACAGGGTTACGAGCAGTACTTC.

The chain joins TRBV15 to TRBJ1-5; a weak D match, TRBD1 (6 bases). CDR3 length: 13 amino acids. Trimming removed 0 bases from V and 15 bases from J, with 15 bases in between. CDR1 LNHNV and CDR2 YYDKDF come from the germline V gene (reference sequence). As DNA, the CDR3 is TGTGCCACCAGCAGAGATTCAACCGGGACAAGGCATTTT. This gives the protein CATSRDSTGTRHF.